The 15 T cell receptor beta chains in this list originate from one sample, sequenced in a study of T cells expressing NK-cell markers. Each CDR3 protein gets one entry in TCRdb, which reprocessed the 5' RACE reads and gives no DNA. The sample totals about 430,000 distinct CDR3 sequences. The specimen was blood T cells: a sorted CD56 or NKG2C T cell subset, CD4+ or CD8+ T cells, or bulk PBMC T cells (not recorded which). Receptors were obtained from a woman aged 45-65 years in good health.

The rearrangement links TRBV9 to TRBJ2-3; TCRdb proposes TRBD1, but this gene call is untestable without DNA. This CDR3 has 14 amino acids. Per the germline V gene, CDR1 is SGDLS and CDR2 is YYNGEE. The CDR3 is CASSGGTSTDTQYF.

The chain employs TRBV6-5 and TRBJ2-3; TCRdb picks TRBD2, but there is no DNA to check that call. The CDR3 spans 13 residues. CDR1 MNHEY and CDR2 SVGAGI come from the germline V gene. This CDR3 is CASRESGGDTQYF.

The V and J genes are TRBV18 and TRBJ1-1; TCRdb selects TRBD1, and the lack of DNA leaves this call unchecked. Germline-derived CDR1 and CDR2 are KGHSH and LQKENI. The CDR3 contains 13 residues. CDR3: CASSRAGITEAFF.

The chain employs TRBV28 and TRBJ2-7; TCRdb lists TRBD1, though no DNA is available to test this call. The CDR3 spans 15 residues. The germline CDR1 and CDR2 sequences are MDHEN and SYDVKM. This CDR3 is CASRKQGANSYEQYF.

The V call is TRBV20-1, the J call TRBJ2-1; TCRdb gives TRBD2 as the D gene, but with no DNA this cannot be confirmed. CDR1 and CDR2 from the germline V gene are DFQATT and SNEGSKA (reference sequence). There are 16 residues in the CDR3. The CDR3 loop reads CSAYSPGLAGANEQFF.

V gene TRBV5-6 combines with J gene TRBJ1-5. CDR3 length: 14 amino acids. CDR1 and CDR2 (germline): SGHDT, YYEEEE. The CDR3 here is CASSLGLREQPQHF.

This chain uses TRBV7-2 with TRBJ2-3; the D gene TCRdb calls, TRBD1, cannot be checked with no DNA. The CDR3 is 14 amino acids. The germline gives CDR1 SGHTA, CDR2 FQGNSA. This chain's CDR3 is CASSFRGRTDTQYF. Using reference TRBV7-2 and TRBJ2-3 for the parts outside the CDR3, the full variable domain is GAGVSQSPSNKVTEKGKDVELRCDPISGHTALYWYRQSLGQGLEFLIYFQGNSAPDKSGLPSDRFSAERTGGSVSTLTIQRTQQEDSAVYLCASSFRGRTDTQYFGPGTRLTVL.

The CDR3 here is CASSLIGEQFF. This chain uses TRBV12-3 or TRBV12-4 with TRBJ2-1. CDR3 length: 11 residues.

Here the CDR3 reads CASSLSTGPYYGYTF. The chain is built from TRBV27 and TRBJ1-2; TCRdb returns TRBD1, unconfirmable since there is no DNA. Germline lookup yields CDR1 MNHEY and CDR2 SMNVEV (reference sequence). The CDR3 consists of 15 residues.

This chain connects TRBV7-8 to TRBJ2-3; absent DNA, TCRdb's TRBD2 call cannot be checked. Germline loops: CDR1 SGHVS, CDR2 FQNEAQ. The CDR3 sequence is 21 residues long. CDR3 region: CASSSRGQGTSGSVIRDTQYF.

V is TRBV5-6 and J is TRBJ1-6. The length of the CDR3 is 14 residues. CDR1 SGHDT and CDR2 YYEEEE come from the germline V gene. CDR3 amino acids: CASSLLQGGDPLHF.

The chain combines TRBV25-1 with TRBJ1-1; TCRdb's D gene call, TRBD1, goes unchecked for lack of DNA. The CDR3 is made up of 15 amino acids. CDR1 MGHDK and CDR2 SYGVNS come from the germline V gene. CDR3 region: CASSTRTGGTTEAFF. The variable domain in full, with the rest retrieved from reference TRBV25-1 and TRBJ1-1, is EADIYQTPRYLVIGTGKKITLECSQTMGHDKMYWYQQDPGMELHLIHYSYGVNSTEKGDLSSESTVSRIRTEHFPLTLESARPSHTSQYLCASSTRTGGTTEAFFGQGTRLTVV.

This sequence joins TRBV10-2 and TRBJ2-1. CDR1 is WSHSY and CDR2 is SAAADI in the germline V gene. This CDR3 comprises 12 residues. The CDR3 sequence: CASSALYNEQFF.

The chain carries TRBV7-8 and TRBJ2-2; checking the TCRdb D call of TRBD2 is not possible without DNA. Germline V gene lookup returns CDR1 SGHVS and CDR2 FQNEAQ. The CDR3 is 17 residues long. The CDR3 spells CASSLELGLENTGELFF.

The chain uses TRBV3-1 and TRBJ2-1; the D call from TCRdb, TRBD1, cannot be confirmed without DNA. Per the germline V gene, CDR1 is LGHDT and CDR2 is YNNKEL (reference sequence). The CDR3 has 18 amino acids. The chain's CDR3 is CASSQEQQGTVYPPKQFF.